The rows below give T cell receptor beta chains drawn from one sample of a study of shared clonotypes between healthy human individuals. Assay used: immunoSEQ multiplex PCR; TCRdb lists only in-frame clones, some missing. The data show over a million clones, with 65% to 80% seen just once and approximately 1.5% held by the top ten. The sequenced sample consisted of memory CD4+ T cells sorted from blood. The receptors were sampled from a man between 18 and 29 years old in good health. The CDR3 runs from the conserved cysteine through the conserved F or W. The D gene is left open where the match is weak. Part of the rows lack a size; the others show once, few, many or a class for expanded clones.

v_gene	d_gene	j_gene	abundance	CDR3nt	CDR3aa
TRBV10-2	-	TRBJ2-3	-	TGCGCCAGCACCGACCGAGACCCCTCGACGCAGTATTTT	CASTDRDPSTQYF
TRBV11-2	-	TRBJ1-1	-	TGTGCCAGCAGCTTAGTCCCCCTGAACACTGAAGCTTTCTTT	CASSLVPLNTEAFF
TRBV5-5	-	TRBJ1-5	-	TGTGCCAGCAGCTTCTCGACGGATCAGCCCCAGCATTTT	CASSFSTDQPQHF
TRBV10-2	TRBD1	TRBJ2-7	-	TGCGCCAGCTACGACAGGGGATTCTACGAGCAGTACTTC	CASYDRGFYEQYF
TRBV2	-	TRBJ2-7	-	TGTGCCAGCAGTGAAAATGTTGACCCTCGATACTACGAGCAGTACTTC	CASSENVDPRYYEQYF
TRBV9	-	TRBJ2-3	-	TGTGCCAGCAGCGTAGGGGGTCGGGAGGATACGCAGTATTTT	CASSVGGREDTQYF
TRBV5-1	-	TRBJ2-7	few	TGCGCCAGCAGCCCGACCCCGAGCTCCTACGAGCAGTACTTC	CASSPTPSSYEQYF
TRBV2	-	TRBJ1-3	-	TGTGCCAGCAGTCCTGACCAAGGGGGTGGAAACACCATATATTTT	CASSPDQGGGNTIYF
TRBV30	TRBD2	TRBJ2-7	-	TGTGCCTGGAGTGACCCGGGACTAGCCTCCTACGAGCAGTACTTC	CAWSDPGLASYEQYF
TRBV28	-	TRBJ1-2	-	TGTGCCAGCAGTTTATTAACGGGGGGTGAGAGGGTTGGTGGCTACACCTTC	CASSLLTGGERVGGYTF
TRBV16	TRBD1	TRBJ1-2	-	TGTGCCAGCAGCCATCCAGGGACAGCAACTAACTATGGCTACACCTTC	CASSHPGTATNYGYTF
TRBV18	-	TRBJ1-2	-	TGTGCCAGCTCACTGGGACCTAATTATGGCTACACCTTC	CASSLGPNYGYTF
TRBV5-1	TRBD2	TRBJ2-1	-	TGCGCCAGCAGTAAACTAGCGGGAGCCTCCTACAATGAGCAGTTCTTC	CASSKLAGASYNEQFF
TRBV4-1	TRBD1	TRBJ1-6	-	TGCGCCAGCAGCTTGACCGGGACAGGGGGAGGTAATTCACCCCTCCACTTT	CASSLTGTGGGNSPLHF
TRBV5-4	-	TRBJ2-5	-	TGTGCCAGCAGCCCGGGGCAAGAGACCCAGTACTTC	CASSPGQETQYF
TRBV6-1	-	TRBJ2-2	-	TGTGCCAGCAGTGGTCTGGGCACCGGGGAGCTGTTTTTT	CASSGLGTGELFF
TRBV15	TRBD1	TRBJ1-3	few	TGTGCCACCAGCGCCCTGGGACAGCTCGGTTCGGGAAACACCATATATTTT	CATSALGQLGSGNTIYF
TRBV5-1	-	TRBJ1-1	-	TGCGCCACCAGGAAGGACTGGAGCCAATACACTGAAGCTTTCTTT	CATRKDWSQYTEAFF
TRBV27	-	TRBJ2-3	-	TGTGCCAGCAGTGACGGAGGGGGTTGGACAGATACGCAGTATTTT	CASSDGGGWTDTQYF